A single sample gave rise to the 25 T cell receptor beta chains below, sequenced in a study of T cells in tumors after PD-1 blockade. The table came from immunoSEQ multiplex PCR; TCRdb's copy has only in-frame clones and leaves some out. The repertoire holds more than 14,000 clones, with 82% as singletons. This sample comprised PBMCs, obtained after anti-PD-1 treatment. The origin of the receptors is a human donor with basal cell carcinoma.

The gene calls are TRBV12-3 or TRBV12-4 and TRBJ1-1, with D unclear. The V end was cut by 6 bases, the J end by 12 bases, with 20 bases between. The CDR3 contains 13 residues. CDR3 residues: CASRLTSAPRTFF. CDR3 DNA sequence: TGTGCCAGCAGGCTGACAAGTGCCCCGAGAACTTTCTTT.

The gene calls are TRBV29-1 and TRBJ1-2; a weak D match, TRBD1 (5 bases). This CDR3 has 13 residues. V was pared by 6 bases and J by 7 bases, with 18 bases between. Germline lookup yields CDR1 SQVTM and CDR2 ANQGSEA. The CDR3 region has the DNA TGCAGCGTCGCCCCTACAGGAGTAGGTGGCTACACCTTC. Translating it yields CSVAPTGVGGYTF.

The chain links TRBV6-5 to TRBJ2-3; D is ambiguous. Trimming removed 6 bases from V and 3 bases from J, with 16 bases in between. Per germline, CDR1 MNHEY and CDR2 SVGAGI. CDR3 size: 15 residues. CDR3 region: CASRSNLLRTDTQYF. Written as DNA, the CDR3 is TGTGCCAGCAGATCAAACCTACTTAGGACAGATACGCAGTATTTT.

The V call is TRBV5-4, the J call TRBJ2-1; 9 bases agree with TRBD2. In germline, CDR1 is SGHNT, CDR2 YYREEE (reference sequence). CDR3 length: 15 amino acids. V lost 3 bases to trimming and J lost 4 bases; unmatched junction nucleotides: 5. This CDR3 is CASSYSGSRYNEQFF. The CDR3 nucleotides read TGTGCCAGCAGCTATAGCGGGAGTAGGTACAATGAGCAGTTCTTC.

This clone was detected only once. The chain has TRBV29-1 and TRBJ1-1, with a possible D match to TRBD1 (5 bases). Trimming stripped 6 bases from V and 8 bases from J, with 16 bases between. This CDR3 region has 12 residues. Germline CDR1 SQVTM, CDR2 ANQGSEA. CDR3 DNA sequence: TGCAGCGTCGCCCTTGGGGGGTTGGAAGCTTTCTTT. Its translation is CSVALGGLEAFF.

The gene calls are TRBV4-1 and TRBJ1-5; D might be TRBD1 (6 bases). CDR1 and CDR2 (germline): MGHRA, YSYEKL. The V gene lost 0 bases and the J gene lost 6 bases, with 18 bases spanning the gap. CDR3 size: 17 residues. CDR3 loop: CASSQDGGGGGGQPQHF. The CDR3 nucleotides read TGCGCCAGCAGCCAAGATGGGGGGGGCGGGGGCGGTCAGCCCCAGCATTTT.

This chain uses TRBV21-1 with TRBJ1-4. TRBV21-1 is recorded as a pseudogene. This CDR3 has 12 amino acids. The CDR3 DNA reads as TGTGCCAGCAGCAAGCCCAATGAAAAACTGTTTTTT. Translated, it gives CASSKPNEKLFF.

V is TRBV7-2 and J is TRBJ1-2, with 8 bases that match TRBD1. This CDR3 has 13 residues. Germline V gene lookup returns CDR1 SGHTA and CDR2 FQGNSA. Trimming took 5 bases from V and 7 from J; bases not matched to a gene: 6. The CDR3 loop is CASSTRGRSGYTF. CDR3 nucleotides: TGTGCCAGCAGCACCAGGGGGCGCTCTGGCTACACCTTC.

The V and J genes are TRBV9 and TRBJ2-1; 12 nucleotides line up with TRBD2. V lost 3 bases and J lost 2; bases outside the gene matches: 0. The germline V gene has CDR1 SGDLS and CDR2 YYNGEE. The CDR3 totals 15 residues. Here the CDR3 reads CASSGLAGAYNEQFF. Here the CDR3 DNA reads TGTGCCAGCAGCGGACTAGCGGGAGCCTACAATGAGCAGTTCTTC.

This chain uses TRBV19 with TRBJ1-1, with D maybe TRBD1 (6 bases). The V gene's germline CDR1 is LNHDA and CDR2 SQIVND (reference sequence). CDR3 length equals 14 residues. V lost 5 bases and J 1 base, leaving 11 bases between the germline ends. In DNA, the CDR3 is TGTGCCAGTAGTCCGGGACAAGGGAACACTGAAGCTTTCTTT. It encodes CASSPGQGNTEAFF.

The chain links TRBV10-3 to TRBJ2-7; perhaps D is TRBD1 or TRBD2 (5 bases each). The germline V gene has CDR1 ENHRY and CDR2 SYGVKD. The CDR3 covers 12 residues. Trimming pared 2 bases from V and 3 bases from J, leaving 5 bases between. CDR3 in DNA: TGTGCCATCAGTGAGGGGGGCTACGAGCAGTACTTC. It codes for CAISEGGYEQYF.

The chain recombines TRBV2 with TRBJ2-1, with 7 bases lining up with TRBD2. CDR3 size: 19 residues. J was trimmed by 0 bases and V by 5 bases; bases with no gene match: 16. Germline V gene data show CDR1 as SNHLY and CDR2 as FYNNEI. CDR3 sequence (DNA): TGTGCCAGCAGTTATGGGTGGGGGGGGGAGGGGAGCTCCTACAATGAGCAGTTCTTC. Its translation: CASSYGWGGEGSSYNEQFF. The full variable domain, rest sourced from reference TRBV2 and TRBJ2-1, is EPEVTQTPSHQVTQMGQEVILRCVPISNHLYFYWYRQILGQKVEFLVSFYNNEISEKSEIFDDQFSVERPDGSNFTLKIRSTKLEDSAMYFCASSYGWGGEGSSYNEQFFGPGTRLTVL.

This chain links TRBV30 with TRBJ2-7; 8 bases align to TRBD2. CDR3 length: 14 residues. Germline CDR1 GTSNPN, CDR2 SVGIG (reference sequence). Trimming at V came to 0 bases and at J to 7 bases, leaving 8 bases not matched to a gene. The CDR3 is CAWSVPGGAREQYF. Here the CDR3 DNA reads TGTGCCTGGAGTGTCCCCGGGGGGGCGAGGGAGCAGTACTTC.

This clone has only one observation. CDR3 protein: CASSFTGTIQETQYF. For the CDR3, the DNA is TGCGCCAGCAGCTTCACCGGGACAATCCAAGAGACCCAGTACTTC. V usage is TRBV5-1 and J usage is TRBJ2-5; perhaps TRBD1 as D (6 bases). The CDR3 consists of 15 residues. Germline values: CDR1 SGHRS, CDR2 YFSETQ. V dropped 2 bases and J dropped 1 base, with 12 bases sitting between them.

In regard to this clone: This may be a read error: a much more frequent sequence differs by one nucleotide. The chain combines TRBV2 with TRBJ2-1, with 7 bases that match TRBD2. Per the germline V gene, CDR1 is SNHLY and CDR2 is FYNNEI. J lost 0 bases, V lost 11 bases, and 22 bases had no gene match. This CDR3 is 19 amino acids long. Here the CDR3 DNA reads TGTGCCCGCTGTGAAGGGTGGGCGGGGGAGGGGAGCTCCTACAATGAGCAGTTCTTC. Protein sequence: CARCEGWAGEGSSYNEQFF. Filled out from reference TRBV2 and TRBJ2-1, the complete variable domain reads EPEVTQTPSHQVTQMGQEVILRCVPISNHLYFYWYRQILGQKVEFLVSFYNNEISEKSEIFDDQFSVERPDGSNFTLKIRSTKLEDSAMYFCARCEGWAGEGSSYNEQFFGPGTRLTVL.

The rearrangement joins TRBV28 to TRBJ2-3; D perhaps matches TRBD1 (6 bases). The ends were cut back, 8 bases at V and 4 bases at J, with 19 bases in the middle. Germline V gene data show CDR1 as MDHEN and CDR2 as SYDVKM. The CDR3 consists of 15 residues. The CDR3 nucleotides are TGTGCCAGCCTGCCCCCTAACAGGGTCGCAGATACGCAGTATTTT. Translated, it gives CASLPPNRVADTQYF.

This clone was recorded once. The V gene is TRBV6-5, the J gene TRBJ2-7; TRBD2 matches 12 bases. Germline V lookup: CDR1 MNHEY, CDR2 SVGAGI. There are 15 residues in the CDR3. V lost 6 bases and J lost 5; bases outside the gene matches: 8. CDR3 nucleotide sequence: TGTGCCAGCAGCGTAAGGACTAGCGGGGCCCACGAGCAGTACTTC. It yields the protein CASSVRTSGAHEQYF.

Points on this clone: The same CDR3 also results from other DNA sequences found in this sample. The J gene is TRBJ2-1, the V gene TRBV2; D is perhaps TRBD2 (7 bases). Per the germline V gene, CDR1 is SNHLY and CDR2 is FYNNEI. The CDR3 consists of 19 residues. The CDR3 nucleotides are TGTCCCACCAGTGATGGGGGGGCGGGGGAGGGGAGCTCCTACAATGAGCAGTTCTTC. As protein: CPTSDGGAGEGSSYNEQFF.

This rearrangement joins TRBV28 to TRBJ2-2; possibly TRBD2 for D (6 bases). In germline, CDR1 is MDHEN, CDR2 SYDVKM. The CDR3 consists of 15 residues. V was trimmed by 8 bases and J by 0 bases, leaving 13 bases between them. The CDR3 protein is CASLRGGANTGELFF. The CDR3, as DNA: TGTGCCAGCCTACGTGGCGGGGCGAACACCGGGGAGCTGTTTTTT.

The chain couples TRBV6-1 to TRBJ2-7; TRBD1 matches 9 bases. The junction had 5 bases not matched to a gene; V was cut back by 3 bases and J by 2 bases. This CDR3 has 15 amino acids. Per germline, CDR1 MNHNS and CDR2 SASEGT. CDR3 region: CASSDDRGVTYEQYF. As DNA, the CDR3 is TGTGCCAGCAGTGACGACAGGGGGGTAACCTACGAGCAGTACTTC.

V gene TRBV20-1 combines with J gene TRBJ2-5; D possibly matches TRBD1 or TRBD2 (6 bases each). Germline V CDR1 and CDR2: DFQATT, SNEGSKA (reference sequence). This CDR3 has 13 residues. Between the trimmed V and J ends, which lost 6 bases and 5 bases, there was a span of 16 bases. CDR3 region: CSASGGRWETQYF. The DNA for the CDR3 is TGCAGTGCAAGTGGGGGGCGGTGGGAGACCCAGTACTTC.

The V gene is TRBV5-5, the J gene TRBJ2-1; TRBD2 matches 9 bases. J gave up 8 bases and V 0 bases, and 3 bases lay outside the gene matches. There are 14 residues in the CDR3. Germline CDR1 and CDR2: SGHKS and YYEKEE (reference sequence). DNA for the CDR3: TGTGCCAGCAGCTTGGATGGCGGGAGGGATGAGCAGTTCTTC. It is translated as CASSLDGGRDEQFF.

V usage is TRBV5-5 and J usage is TRBJ2-3, with TRBD1 identical over 9 bases. Per the germline V gene, CDR1 is SGHKS and CDR2 is YYEKEE (reference sequence). This CDR3 has 16 residues. The V and J ends lost 2 bases and 2 bases, in that order; junction bases with no gene match: 6. The CDR3 DNA follows: TGTGCCAGCAGCTTACCGGGACAGGGCCACACAGATACGCAGTATTTT. Translated: CASSLPGQGHTDTQYF.

This clone was recorded a few times. V is TRBV4-1 and J is TRBJ2-2; D gene uncertain. Germline assignment: CDR1 MGHRA and CDR2 YSYEKL. The germline V and J ends were trimmed by 6 bases and 7 bases, with 18 bases remaining between them. The CDR3 consists of 15 residues. This CDR3 reads CASRPILGRGGELFF. In DNA, the CDR3 is TGCGCCAGCAGGCCTATTCTAGGGCGCGGCGGGGAGCTGTTTTTT.

The chain is built from TRBV6-6 and TRBJ2-5; 11 bases map to TRBD2. The germline V gene has CDR1 MNHNY and CDR2 SVGAGI (reference sequence). The J segment lost 3 bases and the V segment lost 5 bases, leaving 17 bases of the junction unmatched. There are 19 residues in the CDR3. CDR3 amino acids: CASSRYTSGSDSRKETQYF. DNA for the CDR3: TGTGCCAGCAGTCGATATACTAGCGGGAGTGATTCCCGAAAAGAGACCCAGTACTTC.